The 30 T cell receptor beta chains listed next were all sequenced from one sample in a study of molecular identifiers for immune sequencing clone quantification (dated by TCRdb to 2016 to 2018). Library creation used PCR. TCRdb shows the sequencer as NextSeq 500. TCRdb took the public reads, trimmed them with fastp at Q25, ran MiXCR for clone calling and kept in-frame beta chains. Entries are consolidated by CDR3 protein sequence, retaining the most common genes and DNA. This sample holds a few hundred thousand distinct CDR3 sequences; roughly 26% were observed only once. Around 0.78% of the sample goes to the ten largest clones. Sequenced: naive CD8+ T cells from blood, with Jurkat cell RNA spiked in. In the paper's terms, the cell subset or site label means: FACS-sorted CD8+CD4-CCR7+CD45RA+ naive T cells. These receptor sequences come from a human donor in good health. Some libraries in this study had Jurkat cell RNA spiked in.

This clonotype was recorded many times. The chain combines TRBV30 with TRBJ2-2; D ambiguous. V was clipped by 3 bases and J by 6 bases, with 20 bases between them. Germline CDR1 GTSNPN, CDR2 SVGIG (reference sequence). The CDR3 totals 16 residues. Here the CDR3 DNA reads TGTGCCTGGAGGTTGAGCGAACAAGGCCGGGCCGGGGAGCTGTTTTTT. It encodes CAWRLSEQGRAGELFF.

The chain links TRBV11-2 to TRBJ1-1; D is perhaps TRBD1 (6 bases). This CDR3 has 13 amino acids. Per the germline V gene, CDR1 is SGHAT and CDR2 is FQNNGV. Trimming stripped 4 bases from V and 8 bases from J, with 14 bases between. The CDR3 region is CASSSGHGLEAFF. CDR3 coding DNA: TGTGCCAGCAGCTCGGGACACGGCCTCGAAGCTTTCTTT.

This clonotype was found many times. The chain carries TRBV7-9 and TRBJ2-2; no definite D call. The CDR3 is 14 residues long. In germline, CDR1 is SEHNR, CDR2 FQNEAQ (reference sequence). V dropped 5 bases and J dropped 6 bases, with 13 bases sitting between them. CDR3 bases: TGTGCCAGCAGCGCGGATGGGTCCCCCGGGGAGCTGTTTTTT. It is translated as CASSADGSPGELFF.

The chain has TRBV9 and TRBJ1-2; 8 positions match TRBD1. CDR1 and CDR2 from the germline V gene are SGDLS and YYNGEE. The CDR3 consists of 17 residues. Trimming cost V 4 bases and J 6 bases; bases outside gene matches: 17. The CDR3 DNA is TGTGCCAGCAGCCCAGACCACCGGACAGGGCTTCTTAATGGCTACACCTTC. Amino acids: CASSPDHRTGLLNGYTF.

The J gene is TRBJ2-1, the V gene TRBV12-3 or TRBV12-4; 14 nucleotides agree with TRBD2. After removal of 5 bases from V and 15 bases from J, the junction contained 6 bases not matched to a gene. The CDR3 has 13 residues. The CDR3 here is CASSHQGLAGGFF. The CDR3, as DNA: TGTGCCAGCAGTCACCAAGGACTAGCGGGGGGGTTCTTC.

Only one count was recorded for this clonotype. Being one base from a much bigger clone, this may be a read error. The chain couples TRBV2 to TRBJ2-3, with 12 bases identical to TRBD2. V gave up 11 bases and J gave up 4 bases; unmatched junction bases: 10. Germline lookup yields CDR1 SNHLY and CDR2 FYNNEI. The CDR3 sequence is 15 residues long. The CDR3 coding sequence is TGTGCCGGCAATTCGGGACTAGCGGGCGCAGATACGCAGTATTTT. Its protein product is CAGNSGLAGADTQYF.

The rearrangement links TRBV3-1 to TRBJ2-7; D remains unclear. Trimming stripped 0 bases from V and 3 bases from J, with 9 bases between. This CDR3 spans 14 amino acids. The germline V gene encodes CDR1 LGHDT and CDR2 YNNKEL (reference sequence). The CDR3 region has the DNA TGTGCCAGCAGCCAAGATTGGTCGGGCTACGAGCAGTACTTC. Encoded protein: CASSQDWSGYEQYF.

Comments on this clonotype: This could be a read error, since a much larger clone is one nucleotide away. The chain is built from TRBV12-3 or TRBV12-4 and TRBJ2-3; D unclear. The CDR3 covers 14 residues. V was trimmed by 5 bases and J by 4 bases, leaving 13 bases between them. The CDR3 sequence is CASSLAAGSDTQYF. In nucleotides, the CDR3 is TGTGCCAGCAGTCTTGCCGCCGGCTCAGATACGCAGTATTTT.

The chain has TRBV7-9 and TRBJ2-3; 7 nucleotides match TRBD2. This CDR3 comprises 15 residues. Trimming took 1 base from V and 3 from J; bases not matched to a gene: 4. In germline, CDR1 is SEHNR, CDR2 FQNEAQ (reference sequence). Written as DNA, the CDR3 is TGTGCCAGCAGCTTAGTTCTTAGCGGGACAGATACGCAGTATTTT. Translated, it gives CASSLVLSGTDTQYF.

Many counts were recorded for this clonotype. The chain has TRBV29-1 and TRBJ1-2; D gene unclear. In germline, CDR1 is SQVTM, CDR2 ANQGSEA. There are 12 residues in the CDR3. The V gene lost 3 bases and the J gene lost 8 bases, with 13 bases spanning the gap. CDR3 nucleotides: TGCAGCGTTGAGGATGGGGTCGGCGGCTACACCTTC. It specifies CSVEDGVGGYTF.

As to this clonotype: A much larger clone differs by one base, so this may be a read error. The V gene is TRBV9, the J gene TRBJ2-5, with D perhaps matching TRBD1 (7 bases). The CDR3 consists of 16 residues. The V gene's germline CDR1 is SGDLS and CDR2 YYNGEE. The CDR3 DNA sequence: TGTGCCAGCAGCGTAGCAGGGACAGCGGGCCTAGAGCCCCAGTACTTC. It translates to CASSVAGTAGLEPQYF. The complete variable domain, with remaining parts taken from reference TRBV9 and TRBJ2-5, reads DSGVTQTPKHLITATGQRVTLRCSPRSGDLSVYWYQQSLDQGLQFLIQYYNGEERAKGNILERFSAQQFPDLHSELNLSSLELGDSALYFCASSVAGTAGLEPQYFGPGTRLLVL.

Turning to this clonotype: One end of the junction is discordant with germline, which a read error may explain. This chain connects TRBV7-6 to TRBJ2-7; possibly TRBD1 for D (5 bases). Germline CDR1 SGHVS, CDR2 FNYEAQ. The CDR3 contains 16 residues. The CDR3 nucleotides are TGTGCCAGCAGTGATACCCCGACAGACATCTCCTGCGAGCAGTACTTC. Its protein is CASSDTPTDISCEQYF.

This clonotype was seen only a few times. The chain combines TRBV4-1 with TRBJ1-2; perhaps TRBD1 as D (6 bases). The germline V gene has CDR1 MGHRA and CDR2 YSYEKL. V dropped 0 bases and J dropped 2 bases, with 13 bases sitting between them. This CDR3 is built from 16 residues. The chain's CDR3 is CASSQDGTGYNYGYTF. CDR3 coding DNA: TGCGCCAGCAGCCAAGATGGAACAGGGTACAACTATGGCTACACCTTC.

This chain connects TRBV7-2 to TRBJ1-1; D ambiguous. V was clipped by 4 bases and J by 10 bases, with 19 bases between them. The CDR3 contains 14 residues. The germline CDR1 and CDR2 sequences are SGHTA and FQGNSA. The chain's CDR3 is CASSSPAGVPAAFF. The CDR3 DNA is TGTGCCAGCAGCTCCCCGGCCGGGGTTCCTGCAGCTTTCTTT. The full variable domain, in which reference TRBV7-2 and TRBJ1-1 provide the parts outside the CDR3, is GAGVSQSPSNKVTEKGKDVELRCDPISGHTALYWYRQSLGQGLEFLIYFQGNSAPDKSGLPSDRFSAERTGGSVSTLTIQRTQQEDSAVYLCASSSPAGVPAAFFGQGTRLTVV.

This clonotype was counted many times. The V and J genes are TRBV29-1 and TRBJ1-1; D remains ambiguous. V was cut by 5 bases and J by 3 bases, with 7 bases left in between. The germline V gene encodes CDR1 SQVTM and CDR2 ANQGSEA. The CDR3 is 11 amino acids. The CDR3 coding sequence is TGCAGCGTTCCCGCTTACACTGAAGCTTTCTTT. The encoded protein is CSVPAYTEAFF.

This clonotype has just a few counts. CDR3 coding DNA: TGCGCCAGCAGCCAAGATGAAGGACTTGGCGGGGAGCTGTTTTTT. This codes for CASSQDEGLGGELFF. The V gene is TRBV4-3, the J gene TRBJ2-2; tentative D call: TRBD2 (5 bases). V was cut by 0 bases and J by 7 bases, with 12 bases left in between. The CDR3 totals 15 residues. From germline, CDR1 is LGHNA and CDR2 YSLEER.

This clonotype was seen a few times. This chain uses TRBV12-3 or TRBV12-4 with TRBJ2-3; TRBD1 is a possible D gene (6 bases). The CDR3 runs 13 residues. Trimming pared 8 bases from V and 2 bases from J, leaving 11 bases between. CDR3: CASGGHITDTQYF. CDR3 nucleotide sequence: TGTGCCAGCGGGGGCCATATCACAGATACGCAGTATTTT.

This clonotype was picked up many times. The rearrangement links TRBV20-1 to TRBJ2-7; weak D call: TRBD1 (5 bases). The V end was cut by 5 bases, the J end by 0 bases, with 14 bases between. The germline gives CDR1 DFQATT, CDR2 SNEGSKA (reference sequence). This CDR3 comprises 14 residues. The CDR3 coding sequence is TGCAGTGCTCAAAGGACACATAACTCCTACGAGCAGTACTTC. Amino acid sequence: CSAQRTHNSYEQYF.

V and J are TRBV6-2 or TRBV6-3 and TRBJ2-5; 8 nucleotides line up with TRBD1. This CDR3 contains 16 residues. V lost 8 bases, J lost 5 bases, and 16 bases stayed unmatched. Germline CDR1 is MNHEY and CDR2 is SVGEGT. The CDR3 DNA follows: TGTGCCAGCGCGCCTTCAGGGGGCCGCCTGGAGGAGACCCAGTACTTC. Amino acids: CASAPSGGRLEETQYF.

This clonotype was counted at least ten times. The chain joins TRBV12-3 or TRBV12-4 to TRBJ1-4; 10 positions agree with TRBD1. V lost 5 bases to trimming and J lost 5 bases; unmatched junction nucleotides: 2. The CDR3 has 14 amino acids. The CDR3 DNA follows: TGTGCCAGCAGTCGGACAGGGGGAAATGAAAAACTGTTTTTT. Residues: CASSRTGGNEKLFF.

This clonotype showed up just a few times. This chain uses TRBV28 with TRBJ2-5, with D perhaps given as TRBD1 or TRBD2 (5 bases each). The CDR3 is 16 amino acids. V lost 1 base and J lost 9, with 21 bases in between. Germline V CDR1 and CDR2: MDHEN, SYDVKM. Written as DNA, the CDR3 is TGTGCCAGCAGTTTATTGATGGGGACCGATTTAGGTTCCCAGTACTTC. This translates into CASSLLMGTDLGSQYF. The full variable domain, completed using reference TRBV28 and TRBJ2-5, is DVKVTQSSRYLVKRTGEKVFLECVQDMDHENMFWYRQDPGLGLRLIYFSYDVKMKEKGDIPEGYSVSREKKERFSLILESASTNQTSMYLCASSLLMGTDLGSQYFGPGTRLLVL.

As to this clonotype: This may arise from a read error, as a much more abundant clone is one base away. The rearrangement joins TRBV29-1 to TRBJ2-2; D tentatively reads TRBD1 or TRBD2 (5 bases each). Germline V gene data show CDR1 as SQVTM and CDR2 as ANQGSEA. This CDR3 has 15 amino acids. The CDR3 reads CSVEVNGANTRELFF. CDR3 nucleotide sequence: TGCAGCGTTGAAGTTAACGGGGCGAACACCAGGGAGCTGTTTTTT.

The sample holds one count of this clonotype. A single base separates this from a much larger clone, so it may be a read error. The rearrangement links TRBV30 to TRBJ1-1; maybe TRBD1 (6 bases). CDR3 length: 14 amino acids. The germline gives CDR1 GTSNPN, CDR2 SVGIG (reference sequence). The CDR3 here is CAWSVDRTYTAAFF. DNA for the CDR3: TGTGCCTGGAGTGTAGACAGGACCTACACTGCAGCTTTCTTT.

With respect to this clonotype: One base away lies a much larger clone, so this may be a sequencing read error. The rearrangement links TRBV6-5 to TRBJ2-7; D possibly uses TRBD1 or TRBD2 (5 bases each). Trimming stripped 4 bases from V and 2 bases from J, with 15 bases between. CDR3 size: 15 residues. Germline values: CDR1 MNHEY, CDR2 SVGAGI. CDR3 nucleotides: TGTGCCAGCAGTTCGACCGGGACCGCTACCTACGAGCAGTACTTC. Protein product: CASSSTGTATYEQYF.

The genes are TRBV12-3 or TRBV12-4 and TRBJ1-5; D uncertain. Trimming pared 10 bases from V and 0 bases from J, leaving 10 bases between. The CDR3 contains 13 residues. In nucleotides, the CDR3 is TGTGCCACAACAAGCAATAGCAATCAGCCCCAGCATTTT. Its protein is CATTSNSNQPQHF.

This chain joins TRBV23-1 and TRBJ2-1; no definite D call. TRBV23-1 is placed among ORFs of uncertain function. Trimming removed 1 base from V and 0 bases from J, with 13 bases in between. The CDR3 is made up of 17 amino acids. The CDR3 sequence is CASSQCLINSSYNEQFF. The CDR3, as DNA: TGCGCCAGCAGTCAATGTCTCATCAATTCCTCCTACAATGAGCAGTTCTTC.

The V and J genes are TRBV20-1 and TRBJ1-1; D unresolved. The CDR3 has 13 amino acids. Trimming pared 0 bases from V and 7 bases from J, leaving 12 bases between. Germline-derived CDR1 and CDR2 are DFQATT and SNEGSKA (reference sequence). CDR3 in DNA: TGCAGTGCTAGAGATCGCGGGGTAGGTGAAGCTTTCTTT. Protein sequence: CSARDRGVGEAFF.

This chain connects TRBV7-9 to TRBJ2-3; either TRBD1 or TRBD2 may supply D (8 bases each). The CDR3 loop spans 17 amino acids. Trimming cost V 5 bases and J 2 bases, with 20 bases left between them. The germline CDR1 and CDR2 sequences are SEHNR and FQNEAQ (reference sequence). The DNA for the CDR3 is TGTGCCAGCAGCCCCTCAGGGGGCGGGGGGCCCACAGATACGCAGTATTTT. It specifies CASSPSGGGGPTDTQYF.

The table lists this clonotype with a few counts. The chain employs TRBV6-2 or TRBV6-3 and TRBJ1-5; D is unclear. V gave up 7 bases and J gave up 0 bases, with 13 bases separating them. CDR1 MNHEY and CDR2 SVGEGT come from the germline V gene. This CDR3 contains 15 residues. Here the CDR3 reads CASTSTLYSNQPQHF. Here the CDR3 DNA reads TGTGCCAGCACCTCTACACTGTATAGCAATCAGCCCCAGCATTTT.

The rearrangement uses TRBV9 and TRBJ2-1; the D is unclear. Trimming removed 1 base at V and 7 bases at J, with 6 bases between. Germline lookup yields CDR1 SGDLS and CDR2 YYNGEE. The CDR3 extends over 12 amino acids. The CDR3 loop is CASSVPSNEQFF. In nucleotides, the CDR3 is TGTGCCAGCAGCGTACCTAGTAATGAGCAGTTCTTC.